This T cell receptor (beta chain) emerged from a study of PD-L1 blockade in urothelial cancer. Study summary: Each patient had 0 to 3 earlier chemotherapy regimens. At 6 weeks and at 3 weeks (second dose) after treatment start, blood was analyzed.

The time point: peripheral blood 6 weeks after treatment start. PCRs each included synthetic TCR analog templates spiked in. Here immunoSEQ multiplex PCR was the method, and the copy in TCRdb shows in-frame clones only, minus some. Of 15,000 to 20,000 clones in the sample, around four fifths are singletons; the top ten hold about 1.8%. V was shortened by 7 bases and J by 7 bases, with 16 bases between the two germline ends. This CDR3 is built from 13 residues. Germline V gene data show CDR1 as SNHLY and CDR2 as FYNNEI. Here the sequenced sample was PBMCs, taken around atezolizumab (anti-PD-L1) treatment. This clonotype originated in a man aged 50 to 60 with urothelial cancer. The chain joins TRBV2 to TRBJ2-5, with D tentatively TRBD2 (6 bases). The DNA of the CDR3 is TGTGCCAGCATCGTAGAATCGCGGGGGACCCAGTACTTC. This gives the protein CASIVESRGTQYF.